The 15 T cell receptor beta chains given below trace back to one sample, sequenced in a study of cytomegalovirus exposure and HLA in healthy donors. A multiplex PCR was run with 60 Vbeta primers and 13 Jbeta primers. Clones were read by immunoSEQ multiplex PCR, and TCRdb kept only the in-frame ones, dropping some. The sample records about 99,000 clones, roughly 80% being singletons. Sequenced: PBMCs. These receptors all come from a woman in her forties in good health and CMV-seronegative.

The chain links TRBV9 to TRBJ2-1; 8 nucleotides align to TRBD2. J lost 8 bases, V lost 3 bases, and 10 bases had no gene match. Germline V gene lookup returns CDR1 SGDLS and CDR2 YYNGEE. This CDR3 has 15 residues. The CDR3 DNA is TGTGCCAGCAGCGGGGGACTAGTGGGGTCGGATGAGCAGTTCTTC. The encoded protein is CASSGGLVGSDEQFF.

The J gene is TRBJ1-2, the V gene TRBV2; unclear D gene. CDR3 length: 15 amino acids. Per germline, CDR1 SNHLY and CDR2 FYNNEI. V was pared by 0 bases and J by 8 bases, with 16 bases between. As DNA, the CDR3 is TGTGCCAGCAGTGAAGCCCCCGGTTTCCCTCGGGGCTACACCTTC. Its translation: CASSEAPGFPRGYTF.

A few counts support this clone. The chain uses TRBV25-1 and TRBJ1-1; a weak D match, TRBD1 (5 bases). The CDR3 spans 15 residues. Trimming shortened V by 3 bases and J by 1 base, and 12 bases separated the two germline ends. The germline V gene has CDR1 MGHDK and CDR2 SYGVNS. The CDR3: CASSDSLGGNTEAFF. CDR3 DNA sequence: TGTGCCAGCAGTGACAGTTTGGGGGGGAACACTGAAGCTTTCTTT.

A single count supports this clone. This chain connects TRBV5-6 to TRBJ2-7; no definite D call. V was shortened by 5 bases and J by 4 bases, with 25 bases between the two germline ends. Germline-derived CDR1 and CDR2 are SGHDT and YYEEEE. The CDR3 runs 17 residues. CDR3 DNA sequence: TGTGCCAGCAGTTACCGACGTTTGTCAGGTCCATTGTACGAGCAGTACTTC. It is translated as CASSYRRLSGPLYEQYF.

J is TRBJ2-1 and V is TRBV11-2; maybe TRBD1 (6 bases). The ends were cut back, 7 bases at V and 5 bases at J, with 18 bases in the middle. This CDR3 region has 15 residues. CDR1 is SGHAT, CDR2 FQNNGV, per germline. The CDR3 here is CASTQAAGTHNEQFF. The CDR3 nucleotides read TGTGCCAGCACCCAAGCGGCAGGGACACACAATGAGCAGTTCTTC.

The rearrangement uses TRBV19 and TRBJ2-1, with D possibly being TRBD2 (6 bases). Between the trimmed V and J ends, which lost 1 base and 7 bases, there was a span of 14 bases. CDR1 is LNHDA, CDR2 SQIVND, per germline (reference sequence). CDR3 size: 15 residues. In DNA form, the CDR3 reads TGTGCCAGTAGTATAGGACTAGAAAGCGGGAATGAGCAGTTCTTC. It codes for CASSIGLESGNEQFF.

This sequence joins TRBV6-4 and TRBJ2-3; maybe TRBD2 (5 bases). Germline V CDR1 and CDR2: MRHNA, SNTAGT. Deletions cut 3 bases from V and 0 bases from J, with 10 bases between. This CDR3 spans 15 amino acids. CDR3 in amino acids: CASSEIGGSTDTQYF. CDR3 coding DNA: TGTGCCAGCAGTGAAATAGGCGGGAGCACAGATACGCAGTATTTT.

The chain combines TRBV11-1 with TRBJ1-2; D might be TRBD1 (5 bases). The CDR3 extends over 14 amino acids. V was trimmed by 5 bases and J by 7 bases, leaving 17 bases between them. Germline V gene sequence: CDR1 SGHAT, CDR2 FQDESV (reference sequence). The CDR3 reads CASSASGGGRGYTF. CDR3 nucleotide sequence: TGTGCCAGCAGCGCCTCCGGGGGGGGACGTGGCTACACCTTC.

The J gene is TRBJ2-2, the V gene TRBV10-1, with 7 positions matching TRBD1. The V gene end was trimmed by 2 bases and the J gene end by 7 bases; junction bases not matched to a gene: 10. Germline V gene lookup returns CDR1 WNHNN and CDR2 SYGVQD (reference sequence). The CDR3 runs to 16 residues. Here the CDR3 reads CASSEGSDRENGELFF. CDR3 coding DNA: TGCGCCAGCAGTGAGGGTTCTGACAGGGAAAACGGGGAGCTGTTTTTT.

The chain is built from TRBV29-1 and TRBJ2-5; possible D gene TRBD1, 5 bases. The germline V gene encodes CDR1 SQVTM and CDR2 ANQGSEA. This CDR3 comprises 13 residues. The ends were cut back, 5 bases at V and 5 bases at J, with 15 bases in the middle. CDR3 protein: CSVWQGSDETQYF. The CDR3 bases are TGCAGCGTTTGGCAGGGTTCGGACGAGACCCAGTACTTC.

The chain couples TRBV28 to TRBJ1-5; D is ambiguous. The CDR3 is made up of 14 amino acids. Germline values: CDR1 MDHEN, CDR2 SYDVKM. V dropped 4 bases and J dropped 3 bases, with 10 bases sitting between them. The DNA of the CDR3 is TGTGCCAGCAGTTCCCCCCCCCTCAATCAGCCCCAGCATTTT. It encodes CASSSPPLNQPQHF.

The V and J genes are TRBV6-5 and TRBJ2-7, with TRBD1 matching 10 bases. Losses at the gene ends were 0 bases for V and 5 bases for J; bases not matched to a gene: 7. CDR1 and CDR2 (germline): MNHEY, SVGAGI. CDR3 length: 16 residues. The CDR3 here is CASSYSRGTGAHEQYF. DNA of the CDR3: TGTGCCAGCAGTTACTCGAGAGGGACAGGGGCCCACGAGCAGTACTTC.

The V and J genes are TRBV28 and TRBJ1-6, with unresolved D. Germline values: CDR1 MDHEN, CDR2 SYDVKM. V dropped 4 bases and J dropped 11 bases, with 18 bases sitting between them. The CDR3 runs 15 residues. The CDR3 DNA follows: TGTGCCAGCAGTTCCCTCTCGGGGAGCGCGACACCCCTCCACTTT. Protein product: CASSSLSGSATPLHF.

This chain uses TRBV10-3 with TRBJ1-5, with D unresolved. There are 13 residues in the CDR3. The germline V and J ends were trimmed by 10 bases and 2 bases, with 12 bases remaining between them. The germline V gene has CDR1 ENHRY and CDR2 SYGVKD. CDR3 sequence reads: CATMYSGNQPQHF. The DNA for the CDR3 is TGTGCCACTATGTATAGCGGCAATCAGCCCCAGCATTTT.

This clone was picked up a small number of times. The chain recombines TRBV6-5 with TRBJ1-1, with TRBD1 matching over 9 bases. V lost 2 bases and J lost 1; bases outside the gene matches: 2. This CDR3 contains 15 residues. Germline values: CDR1 MNHEY, CDR2 SVGAGI. CDR3 sequence: CASSYVGQGNTEAFF. In DNA form, the CDR3 reads TGTGCCAGCAGTTACGTGGGACAGGGGAACACTGAAGCTTTCTTT.